This TCR beta chain was obtained from a study of T-cell memory formation after mild COVID-19. After 5'RACE with constant-segment primers, TCR alpha and TCR beta cDNA libraries carrying sample barcodes and UMIs were obtained. In TCRdb, the 5' RACE reads were re-called with MiXCR into one record per CDR3 protein. The repertoire consists of about 340,000 distinct CDR3 sequences, with 10% to 15% occurring once and the leading ten covering roughly 23%. The study, taken as a whole, reports: Clones that contracted from day 15 to 85 were balanced CD4/CD8, while later expanders leaned CD4+.

CDR3 length: 17 residues. V was pared by 5 bases and J by 7 bases, with 15 bases of the junction left unmatched. In germline, CDR1 is SGHAT, CDR2 FQNNGV. To note about this clonotype: The antigen is undetermined. A much larger clone lies a single base off, so this may be a read error.

Sequenced sample: PBMCs or a T cell subset sorted from them (not recorded which). The chain employs TRBV11-2 and TRBJ2-2; 8 bases align to TRBD2. This TCR derives from a young man who had mild COVID-19 (a few samples of this study predate the infection). Cell type and time point are not known. The CDR3 nucleotides read TGTGCCAGCAGCCCGCCGGTCGGCGGGGGGAGGAACGGGGAGCTGTTTTTT. Its protein product is CASSPPVGGGRNGELFF.